This T cell receptor (beta chain) was obtained from a study of blood T cell repertoires in COVID-19. Study details: Spain, Italy and the United States supplied samples that represented acute and convalescent COVID-19. Nucleic acid was either cDNA or gDNA, and it came from T cells, B-cell-depleted T cells, or PBMCs.

The protocol was immunoSEQ multiplex PCR, while the TCRdb copy is restricted to in-frame clones and leaves out a portion. The sample includes hundreds of thousands of clones, about 89% of them seen just once. Trimming took off 7 bases at V and 5 bases at J, with 8 bases between the two ends. CDR3 size: 11 residues. The germline V gene encodes CDR1 MNHEY and CDR2 SVGAGI. The V call is TRBV6-5, the J call TRBJ1-2; D is perhaps TRBD1 (6 bases). The TCR originated in a man aged 40-49 years with acute or convalescent COVID-19. The sequenced sample was peripheral blood. The CDR3, as DNA: TGTGCCAGCACCCAGGGGTATGGCTACACCTTC. The encoded protein is CASTQGYGYTF.